This entry features one T cell receptor beta chain sequence. This CDR3 has 17 residues. CDR1 SGHRS and CDR2 YFSETQ come from the germline V gene. The V end was cut by 2 bases, the J end by 5 bases, with 20 bases between. Sequencing used immunoSEQ multiplex PCR; TCRdb keeps in-frame clones, though not all of them. The sample records some 100,000 clones, around 91% being singletons. This specimen belongs to a study of OX40 agonist ivuxolimab in advanced cancers. Study information: Ivuxolimab is a fully human IgG2 antibody that activates OX40 (CD134). Earlier treatment with anti-PD-1, anti-PD-L1 or anti-CTLA-4 was permitted, and about 40% had received some. All patients had ivuxolimab intravenously every 2 weeks at 0.01 to 10 mg/kg.

Blood got drawn at baseline, again on cycle 4 day 1, and then on cycle 7 day 1. The material sequenced was CD4+ or CD8+ T cells sorted from blood, taken in a trial of the OX40 agonist ivuxolimab. V usage is TRBV5-1 and J usage is TRBJ2-1, with a weak D call TRBD1 (6 bases). This TCR was sampled from an adult with an advanced solid tumor such as melanoma, head and neck, liver or kidney cancer. The CDR3 spells CASSLTPQGYSDNEQFF. The CDR3 DNA reads TGCGCCAGCAGCTTAACTCCACAGGGTTACTCGGACAATGAGCAGTTCTTC.